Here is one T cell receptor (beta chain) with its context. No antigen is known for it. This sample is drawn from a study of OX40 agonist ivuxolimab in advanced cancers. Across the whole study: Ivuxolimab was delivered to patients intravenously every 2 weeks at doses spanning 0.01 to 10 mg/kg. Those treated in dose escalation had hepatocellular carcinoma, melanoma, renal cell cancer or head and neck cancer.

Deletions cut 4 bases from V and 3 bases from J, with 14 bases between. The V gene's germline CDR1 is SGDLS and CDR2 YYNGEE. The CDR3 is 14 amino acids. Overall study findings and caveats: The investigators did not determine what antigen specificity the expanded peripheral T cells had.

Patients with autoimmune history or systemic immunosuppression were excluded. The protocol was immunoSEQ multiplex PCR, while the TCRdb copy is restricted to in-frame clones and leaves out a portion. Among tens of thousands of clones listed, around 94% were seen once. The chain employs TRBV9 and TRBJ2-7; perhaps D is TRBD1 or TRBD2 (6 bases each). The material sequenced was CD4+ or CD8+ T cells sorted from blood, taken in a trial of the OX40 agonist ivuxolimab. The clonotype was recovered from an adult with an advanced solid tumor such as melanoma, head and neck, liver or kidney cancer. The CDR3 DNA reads TGTGCCAGCAGCACGGGACTGACAGGCTACGAGCAGTACTTC. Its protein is CASSTGLTGYEQYF.